This T cell receptor beta chain was sequenced for a study of cytomegalovirus exposure and HLA in healthy donors listed by TCRdb under 2017. For the wider study: In an earlier analysis of approximately 640 of the donors, around 300 Gb of sequence data and 100 million or so unique TCR beta sequences from roughly 200 million T cells were reported. Typing coverage differed by locus: A, B, C, DRB1 and DQB1 were typed in about 620-630 donors, DQA1 in about 500, DPA1 in some 600, and DPB1 in roughly 470. The genetic ancestry cluster associated with self-reported Caucasian donors included 70% to 85% of the roughly 390 genotyped donors. The study aimed to test whether signatures of past pathogen exposure could be identified by cataloging public T cell receptors. A later analysis re-analyzed previously published TCR beta repertoires from several hundred donors and added high-resolution HLA genotyping to study TCR occurrence patterns. The study combined high-throughput TCR immunosequencing, statistical association of individual TCRs with disease status, and machine learning to predict cytomegalovirus infection status. In an earlier analysis of 587 of the donors, high-throughput TCR beta sequencing was used to judge whether each TCR beta V gene segment behaved as functional or pseudogenic. Rather than using new phenotypic data, the later analysis identified candidate immune exposures from TCR beta sequences and from how often those sequences occurred across donors. Along with the approximately 670-subject first cohort, a separate validation cohort of over 90 different subjects was used. Four or five DR-DQ haplotypes were handled as single units for association and clustering because linkage in the cohort was strong. Class I and class II HLA loci were covered by the typing at four-digit resolution. Donor age, sex, ethnicity and CMV serostatus were compiled alongside the repertoire data. Using immunosequencing, the study profiled T cell repertoires from 500 to 800 subjects and related those repertoires to cytomegalovirus serostatus. Among some 410 genotyped donors of the cohort, an average of 235,054 unique TCR beta nucleotide sequences were sequenced per donor, about a sixth of them non-productive. A later genetic analysis took genome-wide SNP genotypes for 398 of the 666 donors and used that subset as a discovery cohort. An early release covering approximately 600 HLA-typed donors comprised about 300 gigabases of sequencing data and around 85 million unique TCR sequences. All discovery cohort repertoires had been generated on a single sequencing platform.

Inclusive of the bounding cysteine and phenylalanine, the CDR3 is 14 residues long. Only the CDR3 part of the read is kept: 42 bases, read in frame from the first base. The germline ends are 10 bases apart after V is trimmed by 4 bases and J by 1 base. The germline V gene (reference sequence) gives CDR1 as SGHNT and CDR2 as YYREEE. What the study reported, not specific to this receptor: Correlated functional status among segregating V segments might reflect linkage disequilibrium, but an unknown experimental factor could not be ruled out. For the cohort, immune exposure information was limited to CMV serostatus. HLA typing was unavailable for some donors at each locus, so association tests used only the typed subset. Only TCR beta chains were sequenced in this cohort, and the absence of alpha or paired-chain data limited detectable features. The study listed 164 TCR beta chains as associated with cytomegalovirus. In a later analysis, TCR association rates were found to vary across HLA loci, with the most associated TCRs seen for DRB1 alleles and the fewest for HLA-C alleles. An earlier analysis of approximately 530 of the donors showed that most TCR beta V segments appeared in productive rearrangements either about 90% or about 30% of the time, which broadly matched IMGT annotations. While some public TCRs were present in many individuals, most TCR sequences turned up only very rarely across donors. A further reported finding was that TCR beta sequences accurately predicted the HLA-A and HLA-B alleles for most subjects in the first cohort. A group of highly shared sequence variants was considered likely to be a technical artifact of the sequencing pipeline. Specific HLA alleles were associated with 18,000 or so TCR beta sequences at a false discovery rate of 0.05 in a later analysis. Because the 87-base-pair reads could not distinguish some IMGT-functional V segments, including TRBV6-2 and TRBV6-3, those segments were excluded. In a later analysis, HLA-associated TCR beta chains showed more clonal expansion and lower generation probabilities than non-associated chains that were equally common. The presence/absence analyses assumed that sequencing depth was roughly uniform across donors, and that assumption may not be true. A later genetic analysis associated a missense DCLRE1C variant with V-gene and J-gene trimming of TCR beta chains, and an independent cohort replicated the association. According to a later analysis, most CMV-associated TCR beta chains appeared to be HLA-restricted, and the HLA associations seemed to be driven largely by CMV exposure. According to a later analysis, parvovirus B19, influenza, CMV and Epstein-Barr virus appeared linked to several top co-occurrence clusters. When HLA alleles, especially DR and DQ, strongly co-occurred, TCR associations were difficult to assign to individual alleles. The classifier was reported to diagnose cytomegalovirus status with high specificity and sensitivity in both the original cohort and the validation cohort. According to the authors, the approach could potentially be generalized to other disease states and immunological phenotypes. Roughly 15 rarely observed V segments, including chromosome 9 orphons, were excluded from the earlier analysis of 550 to 700 of the donors because counts were too low. According to a later genetic analysis, donors in an Asian-associated ancestry cluster had fewer N-insertions in productive TCRs than the approximately 700-donor mean. A few of the identified cytomegalovirus-associated TCR beta chains were confirmed in vitro to be specific for cytomegalovirus antigens.

This clone was observed a few times. It has no known antigen specificity. Base qualities were left out, and no much larger clone turns up one base away. The cohort consisted of 670 or so healthy bone marrow donors. All cohort members were sampled while nominally healthy, although unrecorded immune exposures were likely present. The donor was CMV seropositive and was included in the group of 270 or so seropositive cohort members. A peripheral blood sample was collected from each donor, and TCR beta sequencing was performed on peripheral blood mononuclear cells. The Qiagen DNeasy Blood Extraction Kit was used to extract genomic DNA from the blood cell samples. The receptor library was made with the immunoSEQ multiplex PCR assay. For the multiplex PCR, a mixture combining 60 forward primers for TCR Vbeta segments and 13 reverse primers for TCR Jbeta segments was used. Amplification of the CDR3 region of rearranged TCR beta genes was performed with a multiplex PCR assay on genomic DNA. The amplified TCR beta libraries were sequenced on the Illumina HiSeq System as 87-base-pair reads. The paper's processing steps were these. A later analysis tallied 75 million to 95 million unique TCR beta chains across the approximately 670 repertoires, and approximately 12 million of those chains were shared by two or more donors. Raw reads were error-corrected and collapsed into unique sequences by a nearest-neighbor algorithm in which closely related sequences were merged to remove PCR and sequencing errors. To assign V, D and J gene segments, CDR3 sequences were aligned to IMGT reference sequences. For a sequence to be retained, a match of at least six nucleotides was required to both a V gene segment and a J gene segment. A rearrangement was called productive if the CDR3 had no stop codons and remained in frame with V and J, and every other rearrangement was called non-productive. Following IMGT convention, CDR3 was defined as the stretch from the second conserved V-encoded cysteine up to the conserved J-encoded phenylalanine. Sequences without an unambiguous match to a single V gene segment were excluded from the earlier analysis of several hundred of the donors. In an earlier analysis of 587 of the donors, a V segment was called functional when productive rearrangements were above 56.7%, and segregating when the standard deviation between donors exceeded 5%. A statistical classification framework was built for diagnosing cytomegalovirus status from the catalog of TCR beta chain sequences. A later analysis assigned V and J genes by comparing TCR nucleotide sequences with IMGT/GENE-DB human TR gene sequences. Using the TCRdist pipeline, a later analysis assigned CDR3 sequences along with most-parsimonious VDJ recombination scenarios. A later analysis defined each TCR beta chain by its CDR3 amino acid sequence plus V-gene family, and excluded reads lacking a unique V-gene family. As a way to deal with suspected cross-contamination and a sequencing artifact, a later analysis dropped approximately 570 nucleotide sequences that were highly shared and had low generation probability. In a later analysis, a clonal expansion index for each public chain was calculated from normalized within-repertoire ranks of inferred template counts. Generation probabilities in a later analysis came from a VDJ recombination model fitted to out-of-frame rearrangements, and those results were checked against IGoR. In a later analysis, TCR-TCR, TCR-HLA and TCR-CMV co-occurrence was scored with hypergeometric tests, and a repertoire-size bias correction was applied to TCR pairs. To estimate false discovery rates, a later analysis permuted the HLA or CMV assignments 20 times. In a later analysis, co-occurring TCRs were grouped with DBSCAN, and TCRdist sequence similarity was added when clustering was performed within HLA-allele-positive subsets. Repertoires with fewer than 30,000 or more than 120,000 public chains, plus five repertoires with anomalous nucleotide sharing, were excluded from co-occurrence clustering. TCRdb took this table from immuneACCESS and kept in-frame rearrangements with V and J called. Such tables lack part of the clones; where checked against another copy, unresolved V genes explain under half of the gap, and the rest is unexplained. D and trimming were read from the DNA, whereas the V and J calls and clone size are those reported in that table. The table for this sample lists around 150,000 clones; about two thirds of them were counted only once. Clones ranked in the top ten supply approximately 4% of the sample.

The sample consisted of PBMCs. This sequence originates from a man aged 50-59 years in good health and CMV-seropositive. This sequence uses TRBV5-4 and TRBJ2-3; no confident D gene assignment can be made. The DNA sequence reads TGTGCCAGCAGCGAGCCGAGTCGCACAGATACGCAGTATTTT. Translation gives CASSEPSRTDTQYF.